This TCR beta chain was sequenced during a study of cytomegalovirus exposure and HLA in healthy donors. Study-wide points: Using the classifier, cytomegalovirus status was reportedly diagnosed with high specificity and sensitivity.

Per germline, CDR1 LNHNV and CDR2 YYDKDF (reference sequence). This CDR3 region has 16 residues. Trimming took 1 base from V and 0 from J, leaving 9 bases between them. PCR amplification relied on 60 Vbeta primers (plus 13 Jbeta primers). The repertoire was sequenced with immunoSEQ multiplex PCR; TCRdb's copy has only in-frame clones and lacks some. The sample includes about 67,000 clones. For this clone: Its cognate antigen is unknown.

The TCR sequence derives from a boy aged 5-17 years in good health and CMV-seronegative. The material sequenced was PBMCs. V usage is TRBV15 and J usage is TRBJ2-2; D perhaps matches TRBD1 (5 bases). The CDR3 nucleotides are TGTGCCACCAGCAGAGGCCCACAGGCGAACACCGGGGAGCTGTTTTTT. This codes for CATSRGPQANTGELFF. Drawing the rest from reference TRBV15 and TRBJ2-2, the complete variable domain is DAMVIQNPRYQVTQFGKPVTLSCSQTLNHNVMYWYQQKSSQAPKLLFHYYDKDFNNEADTPDNFQSRRPNTSFCFLDIRSPGLGDTAMYLCATSRGPQANTGELFFGEGSRLTVL.